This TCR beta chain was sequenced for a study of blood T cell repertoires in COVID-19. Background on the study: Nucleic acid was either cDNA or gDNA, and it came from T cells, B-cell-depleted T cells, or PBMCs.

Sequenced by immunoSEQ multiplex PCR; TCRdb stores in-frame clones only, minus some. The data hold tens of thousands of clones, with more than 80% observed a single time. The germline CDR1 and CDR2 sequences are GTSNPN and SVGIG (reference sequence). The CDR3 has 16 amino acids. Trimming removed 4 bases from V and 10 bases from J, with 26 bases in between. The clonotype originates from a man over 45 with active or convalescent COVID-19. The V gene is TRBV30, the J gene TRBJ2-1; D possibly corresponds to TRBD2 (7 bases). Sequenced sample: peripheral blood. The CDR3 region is CAWTGLGGVPLGEQFF. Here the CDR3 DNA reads TGTGCCTGGACCGGGTTAGGGGGGGTGCCGCTCGGGGAGCAGTTCTTC. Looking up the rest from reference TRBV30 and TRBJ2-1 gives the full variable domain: SQTIHQWPATLVQPVGSPLSLECTVEGTSNPNLYWYRQAAGRGLQLLFYSVGIGQISSEVPQNLSASRPQDRQFILSSKKLLLSDSGFYLCAWTGLGGVPLGEQFFGPGTRLTVL.